One and the same sample provided the 10 T cell receptor beta chains below, sequenced in a study of blood T cell repertoires in COVID-19. Assay used: immunoSEQ multiplex PCR; TCRdb lists only in-frame clones, some missing. The sample lists under 300,000 clones, 83% occurring once. Sequenced: peripheral blood. These TCRs come from a man older than 75 with acute or convalescent COVID-19.

This chain connects TRBV15 to TRBJ1-5; 10 bases agree with TRBD1. Looked up from germline, CDR1 is LNHNV and CDR2 is YYDKDF (reference sequence). The CDR3 runs 18 residues. Losses at the gene ends were 7 bases for V and 7 bases for J; bases not matched to a gene: 19. CDR3 DNA: TGTGCCACCAACACGAGGCCACCCGGGACAGGGGTGGCCCAGCCCCAGCATTTT. This gives the protein CATNTRPPGTGVAQPQHF.

The gene calls are TRBV5-1 and TRBJ2-2, with 9 nucleotides matching TRBD2. This CDR3 has 17 residues. V gave up 0 bases and J gave up 6 bases; unmatched junction bases: 9. The germline gives CDR1 SGHRS, CDR2 YFSETQ. Written as DNA, the CDR3 is TGCGCCAGCAGCTTGGTTAGCGGGAGCCCTTCCCCCGGGGAGCTGTTTTTT. The encoded protein is CASSLVSGSPSPGELFF.

This chain joins TRBV6-5 and TRBJ2-7; 7 bases agree with TRBD1. The CDR3 totals 15 residues. J gave up 0 bases and V 6 bases, and 8 bases lay outside the gene matches. Per the germline V gene, CDR1 is MNHEY and CDR2 is SVGAGI. CDR3 residues: CASRPIRGSSYEQYF. The DNA for the CDR3 is TGTGCCAGCAGGCCAATCAGGGGGAGCTCCTACGAGCAGTACTTC.

This clone is a singleton in its sample. The chain recombines TRBV19 with TRBJ2-2; 7 bases align to TRBD1. The CDR3 contains 15 residues. V shed 5 bases, J shed 2 bases, and the junction held 5 bases outside the gene matches. The germline CDR1 and CDR2 sequences are LNHDA and SQIVND (reference sequence). CDR3 DNA sequence: TGTGCCAGTAGTCCAGGGACAGTTAACACCGGGGAGCTGTTTTTT. Translating it yields CASSPGTVNTGELFF.

This chain uses TRBV5-1 with TRBJ2-6; maybe TRBD1 (6 bases). V was cut by 0 bases and J by 2 bases, with 9 bases left in between. Germline CDR1 reads SGHRS; CDR2 reads YFSETQ. The CDR3 sequence is 16 residues long. Here the CDR3 reads CASSLGGLAGANVLTF. CDR3 bases: TGCGCCAGCAGCTTGGGGGGGCTAGCTGGGGCCAACGTCCTGACTTTC.

V gene TRBV7-8 combines with J gene TRBJ2-1; the match to TRBD2 covers 11 bases. The germline V gene has CDR1 SGHVS and CDR2 FQNEAQ. J gave up 10 bases and V 1 base, and 15 bases lay outside the gene matches. This CDR3 region has 18 residues. In DNA form, the CDR3 reads TGTGCCAGCAGCTTAGTAGGAGGAGGGCTAGCGGGAGGTCAGGAGCAGTTCTTC. Translation: CASSLVGGGLAGGQEQFF.

This sequence joins TRBV25-1 and TRBJ1-2; 10 bases line up with TRBD1. The germline CDR1 and CDR2 sequences are MGHDK and SYGVNS. This CDR3 is built from 17 residues. Germline trimming cut 4 bases from V and 0 bases from J; bases unmatched to any gene: 8. The CDR3 here is CASSVTPGQGANYGYTF. CDR3 coding DNA: TGTGCCAGCAGTGTGACCCCCGGACAGGGGGCTAACTATGGCTACACCTTC.

The chain carries TRBV7-9 and TRBJ2-7; 11 nucleotides line up with TRBD1. J lost 5 bases, V lost 8 bases, and 8 bases had no gene match. The V gene's germline CDR1 is SEHNR and CDR2 FQNEAQ (reference sequence). The CDR3 has 14 amino acids. CDR3 coding DNA: TGTGCCAGCGTCAGGGACAGGGGGTATAACGAGCAGTACTTC. Translating gives CASVRDRGYNEQYF.

The V call is TRBV21-1, the J call TRBJ2-7; the table assigns TRBD2, which was not confirmed against the DNA. TRBV21-1 has pseudogene status. The CDR3 consists of 14 residues. The CDR3 sequence: CASSKTSGSYEQYF. CDR3 in DNA: TGTGCCAGCAGCAAAACTAGCGGGAGTTACGAGCAGTACTTC.

This chain links TRBV24-1 with TRBJ2-5; 10 nucleotides line up with TRBD1. This CDR3 has 18 residues. CDR1 is KGHDR and CDR2 is SFDVKD in the germline V gene. J lost 3 bases, V lost 5 bases, and 14 bases had no gene match. CDR3 sequence: CATSVPPGTGVTEETQYF. The CDR3 coding sequence is TGTGCCACCAGTGTTCCACCCGGGACAGGGGTTACGGAAGAGACCCAGTACTTC.